This T cell receptor (beta chain) was identified during a study of vaccination and CD4 T cells after COVID-19 (dated by TCRdb to between 2021 and 2024). About the study as a whole: The convalescent cohort included six males and four females, with two Hispanic individuals, seven Caucasians, two Asians and one multiracial person. Culture stimuli were overlapping spike peptide pools from SARS-CoV-2 and from the common cold coronaviruses HCoV-NL63, HCoV-OC43 and HCoV-229E. As controls, cultures received a CEFX viral epitope pool (the positive control), an HIV-1 Nef peptide pool (the negative control), or no peptide at all. In 10 COVID-19 convalescent patients and a few infection-naive healthy vaccine recipients, researchers compared the spike-specific CD4+ TCR repertoire from before mRNA vaccination with the repertoire from after. Post-vaccine blood samples were obtained a median of approximately 74 days after the second vaccine dose, with a range of about 14 to 250 days. Post-COVID blood samples were collected from convalescent patients a median of around 96 days after diagnosis, with a range of roughly 35 to 161 days. Memory CD4+ T cell crossreactivity between SARS-CoV-2 and common cold coronavirus spike proteins was assessed at the TCR clonotype level in an earlier paper using these donors. Participants got two doses of the Pfizer-BioNTech BNT162b2 vaccine (n=8) or two doses of the Moderna mRNA-1273 vaccine (n=2). Study-wide conclusions, independent of this receptor: In convalescent patients, a median approximately 83% of post-vaccine SARS-CoV-2-reactive clones were detected only after vaccination, and vaccine-specific priming was suggested by this finding. Only a relatively small number of convalescent patients were included in the study, and early timepoints following natural infection were not analyzed. In convalescent patients, nearly all vaccine-specific clones (304 of 307) were found to be mono-reactive for SARS-CoV-2 spike rather than cross-reactive with common cold coronaviruses. Although the median number of SARS-CoV-2-reactive clonotypes went up from 20 to 25 after infection to some 40 after vaccination, the increase was not significant.

The library was generated by PCR. TCR sequencing of DNA from cultured CD4+ T cells used the Oncomine TCR Beta short-read assay at the Johns Hopkins FTIC core. Genomic DNA was extracted from the cultured CD4+ T cells with the QIAamp micro DNA kit. Oncomine TCR Beta libraries from cultured CD4+ T cells were pooled using unique dual indexes and sequenced on an Illumina iSeq 100. Processing in the source paper ran as follows. Non-productive sequences were filtered out, and CDR3s that did not start with C, did not end with F or W, or were shorter than 7 amino acids were discarded. Antigen-specific clonotypes were identified using the MANAFEST web application through comparison of peptide-stimulated wells with reference and other culture wells. For a clone to be called positive, the clone needed an FDR below 0.05, an odds ratio above 5, and a productive frequency above 0.1% in at least two of three replicate wells. Cross-reactive clonotypes were defined as significantly expanded in both SARS-CoV-2 spike wells and at least one common cold coronavirus spike condition. CDR3 homology was assessed with Levenshtein distances (stringdist) and unrooted phylogenetic trees (ape) in R version 3.6.1. The public reads were quality trimmed at Q25 with fastp and then assembled into clones with MiXCR by TCRdb, keeping productive beta chains. Rows are unified per CDR3 protein, each entry keeping the most common DNA and genes. TCRdb assigned the V and J calls; the authors' analysis was not used. For this sample the table gives about 8,100 distinct CDR3 sequences, of which roughly 32% were detected only once. The biggest ten clones account for about 13% of the sample.

From the cysteine up to the phenylalanine, the CDR3 has a length of 14 residues. CDR3 DNA only is kept here, 42 bases in frame from base 1. CDR1 and CDR2 were assigned from the germline V gene (reference sequence) as SEHNR and FQNEAQ. Trimming costs V 9 bases and J 0 bases, and their ends lie 12 bases apart. In its sample, this clonotype was seen a few times. Its antigen is still unknown. No much larger clone is present one base from it, and per-base qualities are unavailable. The treatment or condition label here, explained by the study, means: approximately nine-day PBMC culture with coronavirus spike peptide pools or control peptides (ViraFEST assay). CD4+ T cells from unexposed donors were collected before the COVID-19 pandemic (2011-2018). The ViraFEST assay was used in the study, in which antigen-specific T cells were expanded with peptide pools and expanded clonotypes were subsequently identified by TCR sequencing. Each well held 2.1 million or so PBMCs cultured in IMDM containing about 5% human AB serum and about 10 IU/ml IL-2, with approximately 9.2 ug/ml peptide pools added. Half of the culture medium was replaced with fresh IL-2-containing medium on days 3 and 7. Once the cells had been in culture for about 10 days, the EasySep CD4+ T cell isolation kit was used to isolate CD4+ T cells by negative selection. As far as cell numbers permitted, CD4+ T cells from unexposed donors were tested for reactivity against SARS-CoV-2 S and N as well as four spike pools from common cold coronaviruses. PBMCs were separated from whole blood using Ficoll-Paque Plus gradient centrifugation and then either used fresh or cryopreserved at -140C. Each culture condition was generally run in triplicate wells. The leukapheresis product used for the unexposed donors was purchased from a commercial source.

Sequencing was carried out using CD4+ T cells from blood, cultured in vitro. The sequence is built from TRBV7-9 and TRBJ2-1, with the D gene too uncertain to name. The source of this sequence is a human donor in good health. The nucleotide sequence reads TGTGCCAGTGTAACGGTATCCTCCTACAATGAGCAGTTCTTC. It encodes CASVTVSSYNEQFF. Outside the CDR3, residues come from the reference TRBV7-9 and TRBJ2-1 proteins, so the full variable domain is: DTGVSQNPRHKITKRGQNVTFRCDPISEHNRLYWYRQTLGQGPEFLTYFQNEAQLEKSRLLSDRFSAERPKGSFSTLEIQRTEQGDSAMYLCASVTVSSYNEQFFGPGTRLTVL.